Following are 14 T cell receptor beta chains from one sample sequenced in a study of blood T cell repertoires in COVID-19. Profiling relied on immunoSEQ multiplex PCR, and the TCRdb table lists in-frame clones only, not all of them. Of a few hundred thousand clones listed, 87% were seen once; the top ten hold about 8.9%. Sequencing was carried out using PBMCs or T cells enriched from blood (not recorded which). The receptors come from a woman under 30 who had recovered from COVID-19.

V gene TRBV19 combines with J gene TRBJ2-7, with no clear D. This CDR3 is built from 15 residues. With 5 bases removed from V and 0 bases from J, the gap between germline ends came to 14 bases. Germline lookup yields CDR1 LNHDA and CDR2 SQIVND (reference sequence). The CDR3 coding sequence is TGTGCCAGTAGTCCACAGCAGGCTCGCTCCTACGAGCAGTACTTC. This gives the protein CASSPQQARSYEQYF.

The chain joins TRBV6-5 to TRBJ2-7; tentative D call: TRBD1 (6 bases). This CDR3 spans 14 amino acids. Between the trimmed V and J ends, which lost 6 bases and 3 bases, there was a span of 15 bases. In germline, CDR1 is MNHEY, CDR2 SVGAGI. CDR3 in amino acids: CASRKIQGYYEQYF. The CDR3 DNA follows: TGTGCCAGCAGAAAGATACAGGGTTACTACGAGCAGTACTTC.

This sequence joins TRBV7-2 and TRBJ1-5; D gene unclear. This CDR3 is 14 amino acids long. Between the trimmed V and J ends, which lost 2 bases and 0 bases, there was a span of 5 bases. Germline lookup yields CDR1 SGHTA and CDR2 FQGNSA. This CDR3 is CASSLYLSNQPQHF. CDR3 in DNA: TGTGCCAGCAGCTTATATCTTAGCAATCAGCCCCAGCATTTT. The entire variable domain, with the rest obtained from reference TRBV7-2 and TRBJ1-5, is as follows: GAGVSQSPSNKVTEKGKDVELRCDPISGHTALYWYRQSLGQGLEFLIYFQGNSAPDKSGLPSDRFSAERTGGSVSTLTIQRTQQEDSAVYLCASSLYLSNQPQHFGDGTRLSIL.

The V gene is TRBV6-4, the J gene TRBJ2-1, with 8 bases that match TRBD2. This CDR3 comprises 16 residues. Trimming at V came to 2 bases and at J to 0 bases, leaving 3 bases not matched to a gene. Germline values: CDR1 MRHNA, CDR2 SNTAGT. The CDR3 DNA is TGTGCCAGCAGTGACATCGGGGGGGGCTCCTACAATGAGCAGTTCTTC. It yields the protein CASSDIGGGSYNEQFF.

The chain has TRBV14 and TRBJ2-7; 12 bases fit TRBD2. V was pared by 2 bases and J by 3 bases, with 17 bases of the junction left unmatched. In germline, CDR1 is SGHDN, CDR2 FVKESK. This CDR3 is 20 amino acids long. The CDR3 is CASSQTRASGRAETHYEQYF. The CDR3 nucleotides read TGTGCCAGCAGCCAAACGCGCGCTAGCGGGAGGGCCGAGACTCACTACGAGCAGTACTTC. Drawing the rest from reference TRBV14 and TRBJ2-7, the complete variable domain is EAGVTQFPSHSVIEKGQTVTLRCDPISGHDNLYWYRRVMGKEIKFLLHFVKESKQDESGMPNNRFLAERTGGTYSTLKVQPAELEDSGVYFCASSQTRASGRAETHYEQYFGPGTRLTVT.

Here the CDR3 reads CASSEYWRDRREKLFF. DNA for the CDR3: TGTGCCAGCAGTGAATATTGGCGGGACAGGAGGGAAAAACTGTTTTTT. V usage is TRBV25-1 and J usage is TRBJ1-4, with 8 bases lining up with TRBD1. The CDR3 is 16 residues long. Per the germline V gene, CDR1 is MGHDK and CDR2 is SYGVNS. Trimming at V came to 0 bases and at J to 8 bases, leaving 8 bases not matched to a gene.

CDR3 DNA sequence: TGTGCCAGCAGCGTAGCCCTGGGACAGATTAACTATGGCTACACCTTC. The encoded protein is CASSVALGQINYGYTF. The chain joins TRBV9 to TRBJ1-2; 7 nucleotides agree with TRBD1. Germline CDR1 is SGDLS and CDR2 is YYNGEE. This CDR3 has 16 amino acids. Trimming took 0 bases from V and 1 from J; bases not matched to a gene: 6.

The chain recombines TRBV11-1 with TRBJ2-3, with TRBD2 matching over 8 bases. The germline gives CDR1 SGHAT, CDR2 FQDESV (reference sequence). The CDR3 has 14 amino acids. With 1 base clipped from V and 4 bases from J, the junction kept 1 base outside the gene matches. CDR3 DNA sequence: TGTGCCAGCAGCTTAGGGCGGGGGGCAGATACGCAGTATTTT. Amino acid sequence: CASSLGRGADTQYF.

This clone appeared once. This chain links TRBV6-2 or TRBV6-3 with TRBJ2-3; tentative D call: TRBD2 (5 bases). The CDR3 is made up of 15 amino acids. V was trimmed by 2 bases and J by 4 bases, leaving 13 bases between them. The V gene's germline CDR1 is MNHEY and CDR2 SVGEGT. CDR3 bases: TGTGCCAGCAGTTACGACGGAGGCTCCGCAGATACGCAGTATTTT. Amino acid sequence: CASSYDGGSADTQYF.

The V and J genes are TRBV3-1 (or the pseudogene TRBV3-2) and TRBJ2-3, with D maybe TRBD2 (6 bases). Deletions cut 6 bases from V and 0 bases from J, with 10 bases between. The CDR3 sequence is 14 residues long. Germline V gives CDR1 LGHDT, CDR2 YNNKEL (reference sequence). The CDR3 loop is CASRGAGSTDTQYF. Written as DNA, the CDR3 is TGTGCCAGCAGGGGAGCGGGTAGCACAGATACGCAGTATTTT.

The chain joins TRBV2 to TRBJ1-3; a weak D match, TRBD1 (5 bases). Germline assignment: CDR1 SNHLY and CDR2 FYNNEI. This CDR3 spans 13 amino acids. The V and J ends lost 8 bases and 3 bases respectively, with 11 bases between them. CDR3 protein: CASGGSGGNTIYF. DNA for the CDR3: TGTGCCAGCGGGGGGTCGGGTGGAAACACCATATATTTT. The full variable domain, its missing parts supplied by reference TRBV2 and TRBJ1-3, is EPEVTQTPSHQVTQMGQEVILRCVPISNHLYFYWYRQILGQKVEFLVSFYNNEISEKSEIFDDQFSVERPDGSNFTLKIRSTKLEDSAMYFCASGGSGGNTIYFGEGSWLTVV.

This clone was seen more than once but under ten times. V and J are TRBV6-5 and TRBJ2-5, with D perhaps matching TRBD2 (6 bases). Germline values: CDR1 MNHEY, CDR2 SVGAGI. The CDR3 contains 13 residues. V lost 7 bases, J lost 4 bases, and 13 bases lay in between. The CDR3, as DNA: TGTGCCAGCACCACATCCGGGGGAGAGACCCAGTACTTC. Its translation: CASTTSGGETQYF.

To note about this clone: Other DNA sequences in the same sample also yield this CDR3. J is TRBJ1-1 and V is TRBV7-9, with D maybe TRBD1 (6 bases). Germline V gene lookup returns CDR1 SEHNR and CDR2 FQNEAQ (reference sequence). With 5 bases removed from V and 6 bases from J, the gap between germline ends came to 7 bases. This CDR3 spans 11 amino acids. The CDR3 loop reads CASSPGAEAFF. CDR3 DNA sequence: TGTGCCAGCAGCCCAGGGGCTGAAGCTTTCTTT.

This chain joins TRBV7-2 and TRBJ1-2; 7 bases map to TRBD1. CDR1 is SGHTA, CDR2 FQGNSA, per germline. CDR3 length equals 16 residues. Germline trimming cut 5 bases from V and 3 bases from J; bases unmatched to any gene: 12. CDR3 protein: CASSTTKAGGYYGYTF. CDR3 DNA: TGTGCCAGCAGCACTACGAAGGCAGGGGGGTACTATGGCTACACCTTC.